This T cell receptor (beta chain) stems from a study of cytomegalovirus exposure and HLA in healthy donors. PCR was performed using 60 Vbeta and 13 Jbeta primers. Assay used: immunoSEQ multiplex PCR; TCRdb lists only in-frame clones, some missing. The sample includes roughly 190,000 clones, around 83% of them seen just once. Comment on this clone: As yet, its antigen is unknown.

Whole-study results and caveats: In the analysis, some V segments, TRBV6-2 and TRBV6-3 included, were excluded as indistinguishable. The study put under 200 TCR beta chains on its list as cytomegalovirus-associated. What a later analysis showed was that several of the most significant clusters appeared linked to common viral pathogens. The authors later found most CMV-associated TCR beta chains appeared HLA-restricted.

V lost 2 bases, J lost 6 bases, and 1 base stayed unmatched. The V gene's germline CDR1 is MGHRA and CDR2 YSYEKL. The CDR3 covers 14 residues. Sequences were obtained from PBMCs. The sequence was obtained from a woman in her forties or fifties in good health and CMV-seropositive. The gene calls are TRBV4-1 and TRBJ2-1; TRBD2 matches at 10 bases. The CDR3 sequence: CASSQSGRGNEQFF. DNA for the CDR3: TGCGCCAGCAGCCAAAGCGGGAGGGGCAATGAGCAGTTCTTC.